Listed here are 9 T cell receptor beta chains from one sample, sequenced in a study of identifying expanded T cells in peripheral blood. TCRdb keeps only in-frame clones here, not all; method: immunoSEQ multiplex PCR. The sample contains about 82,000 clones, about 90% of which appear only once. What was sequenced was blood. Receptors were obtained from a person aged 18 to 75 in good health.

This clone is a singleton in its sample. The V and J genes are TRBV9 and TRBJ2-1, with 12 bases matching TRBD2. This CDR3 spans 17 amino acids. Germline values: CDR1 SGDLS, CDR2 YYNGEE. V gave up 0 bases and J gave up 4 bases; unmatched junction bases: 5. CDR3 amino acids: CASSVDGLAGPYNEQFF. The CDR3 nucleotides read TGTGCCAGCAGCGTAGACGGACTAGCGGGACCTTACAATGAGCAGTTCTTC.

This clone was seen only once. The CDR3 is CASSVYGGINTGELFF. The CDR3 DNA reads as TGTGCCAGCAGCGTTTACGGAGGGATTAACACCGGGGAGCTGTTTTTT. The rearrangement uses TRBV9 and TRBJ2-2; possibly TRBD2 for D (6 bases). Germline-derived CDR1 and CDR2 are SGDLS and YYNGEE. This CDR3 region has 16 residues. Trimming stripped 2 bases from V and 2 bases from J, with 13 bases between.

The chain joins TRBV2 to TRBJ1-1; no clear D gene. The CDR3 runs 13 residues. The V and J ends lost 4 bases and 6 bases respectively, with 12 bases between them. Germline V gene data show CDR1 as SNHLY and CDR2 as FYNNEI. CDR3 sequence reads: CASSGTLLSEAFF. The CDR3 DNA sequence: TGTGCCAGCAGTGGGACCCTGCTCTCTGAAGCTTTCTTT. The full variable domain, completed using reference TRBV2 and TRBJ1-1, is EPEVTQTPSHQVTQMGQEVILRCVPISNHLYFYWYRQILGQKVEFLVSFYNNEISEKSEIFDDQFSVERPDGSNFTLKIRSTKLEDSAMYFCASSGTLLSEAFFGQGTRLTVV.

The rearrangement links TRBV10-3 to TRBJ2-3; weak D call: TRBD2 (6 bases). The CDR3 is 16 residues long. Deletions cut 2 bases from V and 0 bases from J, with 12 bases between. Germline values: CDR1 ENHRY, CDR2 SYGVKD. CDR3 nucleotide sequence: TGTGCCATCAGTGAGGGGGGGATAACCAGCACAGATACGCAGTATTTT. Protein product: CAISEGGITSTDTQYF.

The CDR3 sequence: CASSPTGQNTDTQYF. The CDR3 bases are TGTGCCAGCTCTCCGACGGGACAGAACACAGATACGCAGTATTTT. The chain combines TRBV18 with TRBJ2-3, with TRBD1 identical over 7 bases. This CDR3 comprises 15 residues. Trimming removed 6 bases from V and 2 bases from J; junction bases left unmatched: 8. Germline V gene data show CDR1 as KGHSH and CDR2 as LQKENI. Variable domain in full (rest from reference TRBV18 and TRBJ2-3): NAGVMQNPRHLVRRRGQEARLRCSPMKGHSHVYWYRQLPEEGLKFMVYLQKENIIDESGMPKERFSAEFPKEGPSILRIQQVVRGDSAAYFCASSPTGQNTDTQYFGPGTRLTVL.

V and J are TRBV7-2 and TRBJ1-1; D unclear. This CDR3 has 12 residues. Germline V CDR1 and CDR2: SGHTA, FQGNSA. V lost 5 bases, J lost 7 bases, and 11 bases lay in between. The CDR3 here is CASSPSRIEAFF. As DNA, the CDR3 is TGTGCCAGCAGCCCCTCCCGGATTGAAGCTTTCTTT.

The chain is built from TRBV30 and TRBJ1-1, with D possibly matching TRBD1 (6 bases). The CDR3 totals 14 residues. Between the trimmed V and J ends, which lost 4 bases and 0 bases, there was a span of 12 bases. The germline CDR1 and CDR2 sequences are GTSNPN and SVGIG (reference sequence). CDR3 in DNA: TGTGCCTGGACCAGGGGATCGGTGAACACTGAAGCTTTCTTT. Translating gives CAWTRGSVNTEAFF.

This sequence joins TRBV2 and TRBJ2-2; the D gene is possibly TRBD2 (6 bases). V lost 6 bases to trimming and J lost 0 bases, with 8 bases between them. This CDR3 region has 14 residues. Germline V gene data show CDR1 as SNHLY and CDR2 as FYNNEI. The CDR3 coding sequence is TGTGCCAGCAGCTGGACTACGAACACCGGGGAGCTGTTTTTT. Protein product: CASSWTTNTGELFF.

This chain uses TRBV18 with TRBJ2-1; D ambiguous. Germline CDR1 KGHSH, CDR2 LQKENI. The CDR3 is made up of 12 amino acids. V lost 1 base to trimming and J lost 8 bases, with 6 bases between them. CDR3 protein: CASSPLLDEQFF. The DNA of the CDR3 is TGTGCCAGCTCACCACTTCTAGATGAGCAGTTCTTC.